This TCR beta chain was found in a study of shared clonotypes between healthy human individuals. The CDR3 consists of 16 residues. V was clipped by 3 bases and J by 4 bases; unmatched bases: 11. Germline V gene lookup returns CDR1 MGHRA and CDR2 YSYEKL. Naive CD8 cells lacked CD45RO, underwent positive selection for CCR7 and left out terminally differentiated effector memory CD45RA+ cells. Sequencing was performed with immunoSEQ multiplex PCR; in TCRdb, only in-frame clones are kept and a portion is missing. The sample carries some 2,000,000 clones, over 85% recorded once. Sequences were obtained from naive CD8+ T cells sorted from blood. The chain is built from TRBV4-1 and TRBJ1-2, with 7 bases matching TRBD1. The sequence derives from a man aged 18 to 35 in good health. The CDR3 here is CASSQDRQGGVYGYTF. As DNA, the CDR3 is TGCGCCAGCAGCCAGGATCGACAGGGTGGAGTCTATGGCTACACCTTC.